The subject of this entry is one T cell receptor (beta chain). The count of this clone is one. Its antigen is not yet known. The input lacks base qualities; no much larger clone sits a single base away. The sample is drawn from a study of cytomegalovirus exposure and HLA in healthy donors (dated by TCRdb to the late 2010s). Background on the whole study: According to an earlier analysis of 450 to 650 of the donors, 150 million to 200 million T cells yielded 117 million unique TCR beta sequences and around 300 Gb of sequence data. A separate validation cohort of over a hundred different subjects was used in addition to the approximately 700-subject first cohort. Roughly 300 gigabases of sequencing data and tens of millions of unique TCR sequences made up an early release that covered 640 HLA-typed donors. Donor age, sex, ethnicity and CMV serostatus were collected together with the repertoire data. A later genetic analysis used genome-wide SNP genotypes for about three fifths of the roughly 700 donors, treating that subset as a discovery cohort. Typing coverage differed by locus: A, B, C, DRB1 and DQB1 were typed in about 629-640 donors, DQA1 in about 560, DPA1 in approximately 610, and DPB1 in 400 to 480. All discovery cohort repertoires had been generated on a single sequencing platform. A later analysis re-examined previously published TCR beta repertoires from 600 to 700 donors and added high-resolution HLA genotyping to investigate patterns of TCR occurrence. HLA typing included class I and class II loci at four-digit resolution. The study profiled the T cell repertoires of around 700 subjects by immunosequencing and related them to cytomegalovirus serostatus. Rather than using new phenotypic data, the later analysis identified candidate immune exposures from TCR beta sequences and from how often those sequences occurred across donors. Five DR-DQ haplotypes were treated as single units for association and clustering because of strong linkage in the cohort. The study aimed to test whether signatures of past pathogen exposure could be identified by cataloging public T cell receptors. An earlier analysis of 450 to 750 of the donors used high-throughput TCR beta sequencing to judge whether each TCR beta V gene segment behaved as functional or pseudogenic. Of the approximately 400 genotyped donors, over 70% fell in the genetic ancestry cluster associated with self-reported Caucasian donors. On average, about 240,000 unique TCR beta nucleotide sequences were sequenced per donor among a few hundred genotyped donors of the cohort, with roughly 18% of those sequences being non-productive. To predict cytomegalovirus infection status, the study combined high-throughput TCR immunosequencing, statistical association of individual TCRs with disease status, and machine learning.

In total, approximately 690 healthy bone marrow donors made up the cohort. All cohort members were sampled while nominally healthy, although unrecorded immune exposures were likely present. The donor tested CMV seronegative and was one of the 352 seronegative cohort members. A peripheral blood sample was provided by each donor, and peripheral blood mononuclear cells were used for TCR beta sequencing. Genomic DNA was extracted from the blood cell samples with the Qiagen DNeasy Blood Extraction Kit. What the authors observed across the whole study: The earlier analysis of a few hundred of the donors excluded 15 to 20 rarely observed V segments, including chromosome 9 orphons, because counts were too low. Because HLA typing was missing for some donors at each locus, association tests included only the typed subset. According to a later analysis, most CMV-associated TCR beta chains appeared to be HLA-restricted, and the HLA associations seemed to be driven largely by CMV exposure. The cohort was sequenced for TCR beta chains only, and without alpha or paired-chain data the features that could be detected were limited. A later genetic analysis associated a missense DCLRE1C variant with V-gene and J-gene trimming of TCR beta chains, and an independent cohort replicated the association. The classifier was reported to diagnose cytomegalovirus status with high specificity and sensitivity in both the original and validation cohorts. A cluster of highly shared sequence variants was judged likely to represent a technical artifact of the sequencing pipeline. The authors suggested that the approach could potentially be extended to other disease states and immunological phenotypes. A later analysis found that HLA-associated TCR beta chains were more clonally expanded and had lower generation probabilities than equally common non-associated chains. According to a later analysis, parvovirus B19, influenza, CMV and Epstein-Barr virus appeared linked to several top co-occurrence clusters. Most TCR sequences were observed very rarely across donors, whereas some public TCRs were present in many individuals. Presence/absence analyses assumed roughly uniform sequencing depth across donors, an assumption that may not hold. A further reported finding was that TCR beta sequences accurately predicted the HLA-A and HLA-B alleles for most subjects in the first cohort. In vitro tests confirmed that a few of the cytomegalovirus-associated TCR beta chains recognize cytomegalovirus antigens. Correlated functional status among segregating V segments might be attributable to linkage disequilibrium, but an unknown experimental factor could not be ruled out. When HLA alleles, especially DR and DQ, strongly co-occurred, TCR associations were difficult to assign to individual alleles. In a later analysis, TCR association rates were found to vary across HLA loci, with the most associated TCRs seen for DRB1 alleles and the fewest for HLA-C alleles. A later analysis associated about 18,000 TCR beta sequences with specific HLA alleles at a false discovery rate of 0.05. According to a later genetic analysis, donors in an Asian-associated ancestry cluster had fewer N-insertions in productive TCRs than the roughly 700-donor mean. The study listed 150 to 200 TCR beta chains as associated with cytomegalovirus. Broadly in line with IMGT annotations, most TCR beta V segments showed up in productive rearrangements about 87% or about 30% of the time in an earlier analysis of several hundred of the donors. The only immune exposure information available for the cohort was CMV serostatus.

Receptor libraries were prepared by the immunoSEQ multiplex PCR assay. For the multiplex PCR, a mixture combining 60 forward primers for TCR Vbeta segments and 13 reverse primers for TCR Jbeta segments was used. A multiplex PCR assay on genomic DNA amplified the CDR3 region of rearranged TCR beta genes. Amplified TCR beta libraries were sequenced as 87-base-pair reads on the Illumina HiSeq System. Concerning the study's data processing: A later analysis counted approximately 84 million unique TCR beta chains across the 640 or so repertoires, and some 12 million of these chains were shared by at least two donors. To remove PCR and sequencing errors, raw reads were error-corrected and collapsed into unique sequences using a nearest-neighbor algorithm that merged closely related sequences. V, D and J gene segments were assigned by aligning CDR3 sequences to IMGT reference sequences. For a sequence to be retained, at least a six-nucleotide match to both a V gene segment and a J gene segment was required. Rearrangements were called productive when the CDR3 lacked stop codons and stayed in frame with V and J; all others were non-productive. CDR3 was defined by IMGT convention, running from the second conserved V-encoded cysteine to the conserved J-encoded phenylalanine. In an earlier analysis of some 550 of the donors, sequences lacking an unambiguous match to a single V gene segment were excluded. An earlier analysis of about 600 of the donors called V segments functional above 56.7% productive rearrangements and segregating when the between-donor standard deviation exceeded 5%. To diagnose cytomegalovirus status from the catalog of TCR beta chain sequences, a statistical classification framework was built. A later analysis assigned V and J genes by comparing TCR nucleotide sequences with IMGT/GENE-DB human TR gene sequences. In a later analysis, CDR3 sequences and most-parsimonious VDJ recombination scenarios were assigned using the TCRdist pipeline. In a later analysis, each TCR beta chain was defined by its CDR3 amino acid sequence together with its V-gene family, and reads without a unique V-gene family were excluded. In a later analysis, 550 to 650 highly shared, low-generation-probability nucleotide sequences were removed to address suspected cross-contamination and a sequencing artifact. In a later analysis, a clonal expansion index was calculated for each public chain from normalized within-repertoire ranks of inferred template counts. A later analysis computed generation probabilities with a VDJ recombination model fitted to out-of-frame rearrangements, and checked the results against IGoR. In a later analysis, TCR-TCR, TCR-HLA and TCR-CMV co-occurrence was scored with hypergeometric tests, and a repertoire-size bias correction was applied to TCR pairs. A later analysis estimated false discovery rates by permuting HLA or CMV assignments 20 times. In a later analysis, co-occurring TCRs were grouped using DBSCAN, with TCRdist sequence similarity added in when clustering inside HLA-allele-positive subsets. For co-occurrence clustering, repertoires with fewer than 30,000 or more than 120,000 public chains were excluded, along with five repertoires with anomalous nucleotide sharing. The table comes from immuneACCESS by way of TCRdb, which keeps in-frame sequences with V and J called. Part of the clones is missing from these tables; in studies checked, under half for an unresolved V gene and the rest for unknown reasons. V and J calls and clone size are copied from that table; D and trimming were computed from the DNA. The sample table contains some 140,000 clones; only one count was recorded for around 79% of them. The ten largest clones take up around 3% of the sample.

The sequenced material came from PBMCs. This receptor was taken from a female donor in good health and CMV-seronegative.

The DNA sequence reads TGCGCCAGCAGCCAAGAGCGCGGTTACGAGCAGTACTTC. This codes for CASSQERGYEQYF. The rearranged chain carries TRBV4-3 and TRBJ2-7; the D gene lacks a confident call. From cysteine to phenylalanine, the CDR3 is 13 amino acids long. Only the CDR3 DNA is retained, 39 bases long and in frame from the first base. The junction shows trimming of 0 bases on V and 4 bases on J, plus 7 bases between the germline ends. CDR1 and CDR2, looked up from the germline V gene, are LGHNA and YSLEER.